This passage covers 13 T cell receptor beta chains from one sample sequenced in a study of T cells in Graves' hyperthyroidism and ophthalmopathy. TCR beta CDR3 region amplification was performed from RNA transcripts. The HTBI set primed first-round TCR CDR3 RT-PCR. TCRdb reprocessed the multiplex PCR reads with MiXCR, giving one entry per CDR3 protein. The data hold about 270,000 distinct CDR3 sequences, with 22% observed a single time. Sample: blood. These receptors were collected from a man younger than 45 with Graves' ophthalmopathy.

There are a few counts of this clonotype. The chain joins TRBV7-6 to TRBJ2-5; TRBD2 aligns across 12 bases. This CDR3 spans 16 amino acids. In germline, CDR1 is SGHVS, CDR2 FNYEAQ. J lost 6 bases, V lost 0 bases, and 5 bases had no gene match. CDR3 region: CASSLAETSGRQTQYF. CDR3 DNA sequence: TGTGCCAGCAGCTTAGCCGAGACTAGCGGGAGACAGACCCAGTACTTC.

To note about this clonotype: It may be a read error: a sequence one base away is much more abundant. The chain is built from TRBV7-3 and TRBJ2-5; 10 bases fit TRBD1. Germline V lookup: CDR1 SGHTA, CDR2 FQGTGA. This CDR3 is 16 amino acids long. The CDR3 here is CASNLTGTGDQETQYF. Written as DNA, the CDR3 is TGTGCCAGCAACTTAACCGGGACAGGGGACCAAGAGACCCAGTACTTC.

Ten or more counts support this clonotype. V usage is TRBV12-3 or TRBV12-4 and J usage is TRBJ1-2; the D is unclear. Deletions cut 8 bases from V and 0 bases from J, with 10 bases between. CDR3 length: 13 residues. The CDR3 loop is CASRSGTNYGYTF. CDR3 nucleotides: TGTGCCAGCCGATCCGGTACTAACTATGGCTACACCTTC.

This clonotype was picked up many times. This chain uses TRBV10-3 with TRBJ2-5; TRBD2 matches at 7 bases. The V gene end was trimmed by 5 bases and the J gene end by 2 bases; junction bases not matched to a gene: 8. The length of the CDR3 is 15 residues. The germline V gene has CDR1 ENHRY and CDR2 SYGVKD. For the CDR3, the DNA is TGTGCCATCAGTCTTGGCGGGAGCATTCAAGAGACCCAGTACTTC. It encodes CAISLGGSIQETQYF.

This clonotype was seen a handful of times. The V and J genes are TRBV3-1 and TRBJ2-2, with no clear D. Trimming removed 0 bases at V and 4 bases at J, with 3 bases between. The CDR3 runs to 13 residues. Germline V gene data show CDR1 as LGHDT and CDR2 as YNNKEL (reference sequence). Here the CDR3 reads CASSQDPTGELFF. The CDR3 DNA is TGTGCCAGCAGCCAAGACCCCACCGGGGAGCTGTTTTTT.

The chain uses TRBV27 and TRBJ2-5; D is possibly TRBD2 (6 bases). Germline CDR1 reads MNHEY; CDR2 reads SMNVEV (reference sequence). V lost 5 bases and J 5 bases, leaving 9 bases between the germline ends. This CDR3 comprises 12 residues. CDR3 DNA: TGTGCCAGCAGTACGGGGAGGGAGACCCAGTACTTC. Residues: CASSTGRETQYF.

This clonotype has at least ten counts. J is TRBJ1-3 and V is TRBV27; 7 bases align to TRBD1. With 2 bases clipped from V and 1 base from J, the junction kept 11 bases outside the gene matches. Germline V gene sequence: CDR1 MNHEY, CDR2 SMNVEV (reference sequence). The CDR3 is made up of 18 amino acids. The CDR3 DNA is TGTGCCAGCAGTTTAGAGACAGGGCCTTCCGCTTCTGGAAACACCATATATTTT. It translates to CASSLETGPSASGNTIYF.

This rearrangement joins TRBV4-2 to TRBJ2-7; no clear D gene. The CDR3 loop spans 14 amino acids. The germline V gene has CDR1 LGHNA and CDR2 YNFKEQ. Trimming cost V 5 bases and J 2 bases, with 13 bases left between them. The CDR3 region is CASSIERLAYEQYF. Here the CDR3 DNA reads TGTGCCAGCAGCATCGAGCGTCTCGCCTACGAGCAGTACTTC.

This clonotype showed up just a few times. V is TRBV9 and J is TRBJ2-4; 10 positions agree with TRBD1. V was pared by 0 bases and J by 7 bases, with 4 bases of the junction left unmatched. CDR1 is SGDLS, CDR2 YYNGEE, per germline. This CDR3 contains 15 residues. CDR3 sequence: CASSVGQGAGNIQYF. The CDR3 DNA sequence: TGTGCCAGCAGCGTAGGACAGGGGGCTGGTAACATTCAGTACTTC.

This clonotype occurred a few times. V usage is TRBV7-3 and J usage is TRBJ2-1; D is perhaps TRBD2 (5 bases). This CDR3 is 16 amino acids long. Germline CDR1 reads SGHTA; CDR2 reads FQGTGA. Trimming removed 3 bases from V and 6 bases from J, with 18 bases in between. CDR3 loop: CASSFNPSPSLNEQFF. CDR3 in DNA: TGTGCCAGCAGCTTTAATCCCAGCCCTAGCCTCAATGAGCAGTTCTTC.

This clonotype was recorded many times. The chain couples TRBV28 to TRBJ2-7, with a tentative D call TRBD2 (6 bases). Germline assignment: CDR1 MDHEN and CDR2 SYDVKM. V shed 5 bases and J shed 2 bases, with 16 bases lying between them. CDR3 size: 15 residues. CDR3 nucleotide sequence: TGTGCCAGCAGTCCCCGGGGTAGCGGAACCTACGAGCAGTACTTC. Translation: CASSPRGSGTYEQYF.

This clonotype has just one count. The chain has TRBV4-2 and TRBJ2-3; D is unresolved. V lost 1 base, J lost 3 bases, and 5 bases lay in between. The CDR3 covers 13 residues. The germline V gene has CDR1 LGHNA and CDR2 YNFKEQ. The CDR3 coding sequence is TGTGCCAGCAGCCAAGGGATGACAGATACGCAGTATTTT. It is translated as CASSQGMTDTQYF.

The rearrangement joins TRBV20-1 to TRBJ2-1, with 16 bases aligning to TRBD2. The germline V gene encodes CDR1 DFQATT and CDR2 SNEGSKA (reference sequence). Trimming removed 1 base from V and 8 bases from J; junction bases left unmatched: 14. This CDR3 comprises 19 residues. The CDR3 nucleotides read TGCAGTGCTAGAGTCACGTATAAGCCGGGACTAGCGGGAGGGTATGAGCAGTTCTTC. Its translation: CSARVTYKPGLAGGYEQFF.